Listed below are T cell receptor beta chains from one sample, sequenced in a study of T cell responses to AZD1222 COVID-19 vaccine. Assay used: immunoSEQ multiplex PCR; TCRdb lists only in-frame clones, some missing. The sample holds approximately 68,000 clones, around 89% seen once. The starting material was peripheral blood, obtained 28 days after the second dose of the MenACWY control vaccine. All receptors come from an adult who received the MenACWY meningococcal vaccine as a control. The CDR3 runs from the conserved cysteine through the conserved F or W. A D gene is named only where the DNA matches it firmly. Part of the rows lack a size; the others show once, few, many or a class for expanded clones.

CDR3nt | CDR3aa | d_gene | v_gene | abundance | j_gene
TGTGCCAGCAGCTCCCGGACTAGCGGAGAGACCCAGTACTTC | CASSSRTSGETQYF | TRBD2 | TRBV5-4 | - | TRBJ2-5
TGTGCCAGCGTTTTGGGGGGTGACTATGGCTACACCTTC | CASVLGGDYGYTF | - | TRBV12-3/TRBV12-4 | few | TRBJ1-2
TGTGCCAGCAGTTTGGACAGGCTTAGGGGCCAGTACTTC | CASSLDRLRGQYF | TRBD1 | TRBV6-5 | - | TRBJ2-5
TGTGCCACAGCACAGGGGGCCGACACTGAAGCTTTCTTT | CATAQGADTEAFF | TRBD1 | TRBV10-3 | - | TRBJ1-1
TGTGCCAGCAGCTTCTCCACAGGGCCGGTGGATACGCAGTATTTT | CASSFSTGPVDTQYF | - | TRBV28 | - | TRBJ2-3
TGTGCCAGCAGCCGGGACGGAACCTACGAGCAGTACTTC | CASSRDGTYEQYF | - | TRBV6-5 | - | TRBJ2-7
TGTGCCAGCAGTTACTCAAGGGGGATAGACTATGGCTACACCTTC | CASSYSRGIDYGYTF | - | TRBV6-2/TRBV6-3 | - | TRBJ1-2
TGTGCCAGCAGTTACCGGGGCAAAATTTTGGCGGATACGCAGTATTTT | CASSYRGKILADTQYF | - | TRBV6-6 | - | TRBJ2-3
TGTGCCAGCAGCATTCTAGCGGGAGAAGGTGAGCAGTTCTTC | CASSILAGEGEQFF | TRBD2 | TRBV11-2 | - | TRBJ2-1
TGTGCCAGCAGCTTTACAGGGAACACCGGGGAGCTGTTTTTT | CASSFTGNTGELFF | - | TRBV5-4 | - | TRBJ2-2
TGTGCCAGCAGTTCCGACAGGGATCAGCCCCAGCATTTT | CASSSDRDQPQHF | TRBD1 | TRBV27 | once | TRBJ1-5
TGTGCCAGCCGGGGCGCACGCAATCAGCCCCAGCATTTT | CASRGARNQPQHF | - | TRBV6-6 | - | TRBJ1-5
TGTGCCAGCAGCTTAGATGGCCCTCGGGGTCAGCCCCAGCATTTT | CASSLDGPRGQPQHF | - | TRBV7-9 | - | TRBJ1-5
TGTGCCAGCAGCTACCCCGGAGCCCGGACGCAGTATTTT | CASSYPGARTQYF | - | TRBV7-2 | - | TRBJ2-3